Listed below are T cell receptor beta chains from one sample, sequenced in a study of blood T cell repertoires in COVID-19. The table came from immunoSEQ multiplex PCR; TCRdb's copy has only in-frame clones and leaves some out. The data hold a few hundred thousand clones, with approximately 81% observed a single time. Source material: peripheral blood. Receptors originate from a man aged 55 to 70 with acute or convalescent COVID-19. Both conserved end residues are part of each CDR3. The order of the fields is J gene, V gene, D gene, clone size, CDR3 DNA, CDR3 protein. D genes are given only for firm matches. Not every row has a clone size; where given, it reads once, few, many or a size class.

>TRBJ1-3|TRBV5-1|.|.
TGCGCCAGCAGCTTGGCCACAGGTTTACCAAACTCTGGAAACACCATATATTTT
CASSLATGLPNSGNTIYF
>TRBJ2-7|TRBV9|TRBD2|.
TGTGCCAGCAGCGTTGGGGGGGACGGGACTACCCACTACGAGCAGTACTTC
CASSVGGDGTTHYEQYF
>TRBJ1-4|TRBV6-5|.|few
TGTGCCAGCATAGGGCGGGGGCTGAATGAAAAACTGTTTTTT
CASIGRGLNEKLFF
>TRBJ1-1|TRBV6-5|TRBD1|.
TGTGCCAGCGTCCGGACAGGGGGCACTGAAGCTTTCTTT
CASVRTGGTEAFF
>TRBJ2-1|TRBV11-2|TRBD2|.
TGTGCCAGCAGCTTAGGTTTGGGGACTAGCGGCTACAATGAGCAGTTCTTC
CASSLGLGTSGYNEQFF
>TRBJ2-1|TRBV11-2|TRBD2|few
TGTGCCAGCAGCTGGGGAGCGGGGAGCTCCTACAATGAGCAGTTCTTC
CASSWGAGSSYNEQFF
>TRBJ1-5|TRBV5-1|.|.
TGCGCCAGCAGCCTAAGGGGGAGGGATCAGCCCCAGCATTTT
CASSLRGRDQPQHF
>TRBJ2-3|TRBV2|.|.
TGTGCCAGCAGTGATAACAGGGCGACAGATACGCAGTATTTT
CASSDNRATDTQYF
>TRBJ1-1|TRBV20-1|.|.
TGCAGTGCCCAACCGCAGGGTGAAGCTTTCTTT
CSAQPQGEAFF
>TRBJ2-2|TRBV27|.|.
TGTGCCAGCAGTCCCGGCGGGGTAAGGACCGGGGAGCTGTTTTTT
CASSPGGVRTGELFF
>TRBJ1-3|TRBV4-2|.|.
TGTGCCAGCAGCCAGAGATCGGACAGCTCTGGAAACACCATATATTTT
CASSQRSDSSGNTIYF
>TRBJ2-7|TRBV5-4|TRBD2|.
TGTGCCAGCAGCGCCGGGACTAGCGGCTACGAGCAGTACTTC
CASSAGTSGYEQYF
>TRBJ1-2|TRBV7-8|.|.
TGTGCCAGCAGCGCCCGACAGGCGCGGTCCCGATTCTACACCTTC
CASSARQARSRFYTF
>TRBJ2-5|TRBV6-5|TRBD2|few
TGTGCCAGCAGTTACGGGACTAGCGGGGGGCAAGAGACCCAGTACTTC
CASSYGTSGGQETQYF
>TRBJ2-7|TRBV6-6|TRBD2|.
TGTGCCAGCAGTCAGACTAGCGGCTCTACCAGCTCCTACGAGCAGTACTTC
CASSQTSGSTSSYEQYF
>TRBJ1-2|TRBV11-2|.|.
TGTGCCAGCAGCTTCGAGTATGGCTACACCTTC
CASSFEYGYTF
>TRBJ2-3|TRBV18|TRBD2|.
TGTGCCAGCTCACCCGGACTAGCGGGAGCGGGAGATACGCAGTATTTT
CASSPGLAGAGDTQYF
>TRBJ2-1|TRBV28|.|.
TGTGCCAGCAGTTATCCTATGCGCGTGCAGTTCTTC
CASSYPMRVQFF
>TRBJ2-3|TRBV4-1|TRBD2|.
TGCGCCAGCAGCCAGACCCTAGCGGGGGGCACAGATACGCAGTATTTT
CASSQTLAGGTDTQYF
>TRBJ2-5|TRBV6-5|.|.
TGTGCCAGCAGTTACGGGGGGAGGGGGTACCAAGAGACCCAGTACTTC
CASSYGGRGYQETQYF
>TRBJ1-2|TRBV2|.|.
TGTGCCAGCAGTGTAGCAGGGAGAGACTATGGCTACACCTTC
CASSVAGRDYGYTF
>TRBJ1-6|TRBV19|.|.
TGTGCCAGTAGTTTATCACAGGGCGGGAATTCACCCCTCCACTTT
CASSLSQGGNSPLHF
>TRBJ1-1|TRBV18|TRBD1|.
TGTGCCAGCTCACCACTCCGCGCACAGGGGTCGAACACTGAAGCTTTCTTT
CASSPLRAQGSNTEAFF
>TRBJ2-2|TRBV5-4|.|.
TGTGCCAGCAGCTTGGGAGTGCCGAACACCGGGGAGCTGTTTTTT
CASSLGVPNTGELFF
>TRBJ2-1|TRBV6-1|TRBD1|.
TGTGCCAGCAGTGACCCGGGACAGGGAACCAATGAGCAGTTCTTC
CASSDPGQGTNEQFF
>TRBJ1-2|TRBV5-1|TRBD1|.
TGCGCCAGCAGCCCCTCGTGGAGGGGGCCGTTCTATGGCTACACCTTC
CASSPSWRGPFYGYTF
>TRBJ1-6|TRBV21-1|.|.
TGTGCCAGCAGCAAAGTTCAGGGAGGGTCTAATTCACCCCTCCACTTT
CASSKVQGGSNSPLHF
>TRBJ2-1|TRBV6-5|TRBD1|.
TGTGCCAGCAGACTCTACCCTCTCGGGACAGTTGAGCAGTTCTTC
CASRLYPLGTVEQFF
>TRBJ1-2|TRBV7-2|TRBD1|once
TGTGCCAGCAGCTCGGGACAGGGGAAACGAGGCTACACCTTC
CASSSGQGKRGYTF
>TRBJ1-1|TRBV18|.|.
TGTGCCAGCTCACCTCGGACAGAGAACACTGAAGCTTTCTTT
CASSPRTENTEAFF
>TRBJ2-7|TRBV28|.|.
TGTGCCAGCAGTCCCTCCCCCTACGAGCAGTACTTC
CASSPSPYEQYF